The 32 T cell receptor beta chains below come from one sample, sequenced in a study of response to subunit inactivated influenza vaccine (dated by TCRdb to the late 2010s). The method was RT-PCR. Sequencing was performed on an Illumina HiSeq 2500. The public reads were reprocessed in TCRdb via fastp at Q25 and MiXCR, keeping in-frame beta chains. Merged by CDR3 protein, the rows form single entries marked with the most common genes and DNA. A total of around 600,000 distinct CDR3 sequences appear in this sample, about 11% of them only once. The ten top clones hold 8% to 13% of the sample. These sequences were also reported in another study, on T cells expressing NK-cell markers. Per the second study: TCR beta cDNA libraries were prepared using 5'RACE template switching, which introduced a universal primer site and unique molecular identifiers.

The source was PBMCs from blood, collected on the day of vaccination. These receptors were obtained from a man between 50 and 59 years old who received an inactivated influenza vaccine. Donor details come from another sample of the same person, matched by shared clones.

V is TRBV7-9 and J is TRBJ1-5; TRBD1 aligns across 9 bases. After removal of 5 bases from V and 1 base from J, the junction contained 3 bases not matched to a gene. The CDR3 is 15 residues long. Germline CDR1 SEHNR, CDR2 FQNEAQ (reference sequence). CDR3 sequence reads: CASSMTGGSNQPQHF. The CDR3 nucleotides read TGTGCCAGCAGCATGACAGGGGGGAGCAATCAGCCCCAGCATTTT.

The rearrangement joins TRBV7-4 to TRBJ2-3; 8 positions match TRBD2. Per germline, CDR1 SGHVT and CDR2 SQSDAQ. CDR3 size: 16 residues. The junction had 5 bases not matched to a gene; V was cut back by 1 base and J by 2 bases. The CDR3 sequence: CASSLVGGRTTDTQYF. The CDR3 coding sequence is TGTGCCAGCAGCTTAGTGGGCGGGAGGACCACAGATACGCAGTATTTT.

The chain couples TRBV12-3 or TRBV12-4 to TRBJ1-1; D remains unclear. There are 14 residues in the CDR3. V was cut by 6 bases and J by 7 bases, with 18 bases left in between. The CDR3 loop is CASSLRKTEYEAFF. CDR3 bases: TGTGCCAGCAGCTTAAGGAAGACGGAGTATGAAGCTTTCTTT.

The chain employs TRBV12-3 or TRBV12-4 and TRBJ2-3, with a tentative D call TRBD2 (6 bases). The germline V and J ends were trimmed by 7 bases and 6 bases, with 17 bases remaining between them. The CDR3 contains 14 residues. Written as DNA, the CDR3 is TGTGCCAGCACGGGCGGGACGCCGGATGATACGCAGTATTTT. Translated, it gives CASTGGTPDDTQYF.

The rearrangement links TRBV20-1 to TRBJ2-7, with TRBD1 identical over 7 bases. The germline V gene encodes CDR1 DFQATT and CDR2 SNEGSKA (reference sequence). Unmatched junction bases numbered 5, after V lost 4 bases and J lost 5 bases. The CDR3 totals 12 residues. The CDR3 spells CSAMTGRHEQYF. The CDR3 bases are TGCAGTGCTATGACAGGGCGCCACGAGCAGTACTTC.

This sequence joins TRBV11-2 and TRBJ1-2, with no clear D. CDR1 and CDR2 from the germline V gene are SGHAT and FQNNGV. V was cut by 5 bases and J by 3 bases, with 16 bases left in between. The CDR3 is made up of 15 amino acids. CDR3 region: CASSLGYGRDYGYTF. Here the CDR3 DNA reads TGTGCCAGCAGCCTGGGGTATGGGAGGGACTATGGCTACACCTTC.

A few counts support this clonotype. This chain joins TRBV6-1 and TRBJ1-5, with a possible D match to TRBD1 (5 bases). Germline V gene data show CDR1 as MNHNS and CDR2 as SASEGT. Trimming cost V 4 bases and J 2 bases, with 15 bases left between them. The CDR3 totals 16 residues. The CDR3 nucleotides are TGTGCCAGCAGTGTCGAAGGCGCGGGACGCAATCAGCCCCAGCATTTT. It encodes CASSVEGAGRNQPQHF.

This chain joins TRBV5-5 and TRBJ2-3; D is ambiguous. This CDR3 comprises 14 residues. Per the germline V gene, CDR1 is SGHKS and CDR2 is YYEKEE (reference sequence). V was trimmed by 5 bases and J by 0 bases, leaving 10 bases between them. CDR3 amino acids: CASRVGPSTDTQYF. The CDR3 region has the DNA TGTGCCAGCAGGGTAGGGCCCAGCACAGATACGCAGTATTTT.

The table lists this clonotype with a few counts. Written as DNA, the CDR3 is TGCGCCAGCAGCTTACAGGGGGCCGAAACTGAAGCTTTCTTT. Its translation: CASSLQGAETEAFF. This chain links TRBV5-1 with TRBJ1-1; 9 bases line up with TRBD1. This CDR3 has 14 amino acids. The V gene's germline CDR1 is SGHRS and CDR2 YFSETQ. The V segment lost 2 bases and the J segment 5 bases; nucleotides outside the gene matches: 4.

This sequence joins TRBV29-1 and TRBJ1-4; tentatively, D is TRBD1 (6 bases). In germline, CDR1 is SQVTM, CDR2 ANQGSEA. Trimming pared 5 bases from V and 4 bases from J, leaving 11 bases between. The CDR3 has 13 residues. The CDR3 bases are TGCAGCGTTCAACAGGGCCGTAATGAAAAACTGTTTTTT. It translates to CSVQQGRNEKLFF.

This clonotype occurred many times. The rearrangement joins TRBV27 to TRBJ2-1, with 11 bases aligning to TRBD2. The trim removed 5 bases at V and 2 bases at J, leaving 5 bases unmatched. This CDR3 has 16 amino acids. Germline assignment: CDR1 MNHEY and CDR2 SMNVEV (reference sequence). The CDR3: CASSPGTSGTYNEQFF. The CDR3 nucleotides read TGTGCCAGCAGTCCCGGGACTAGCGGCACCTACAATGAGCAGTTCTTC.

This clonotype was picked up a small number of times. The chain combines TRBV25-1 with TRBJ2-1, with a weak D call TRBD1 (7 bases). V gave up 2 bases and J gave up 2 bases, with 13 bases separating them. There are 16 residues in the CDR3. Per the germline V gene, CDR1 is MGHDK and CDR2 is SYGVNS. This chain's CDR3 is CASSERGDRPYNEQFF. CDR3 in DNA: TGTGCCAGCAGTGAAAGGGGGGACAGACCCTACAATGAGCAGTTCTTC. The entire variable domain, with the rest obtained from reference TRBV25-1 and TRBJ2-1, is as follows: EADIYQTPRYLVIGTGKKITLECSQTMGHDKMYWYQQDPGMELHLIHYSYGVNSTEKGDLSSESTVSRIRTEHFPLTLESARPSHTSQYLCASSERGDRPYNEQFFGPGTRLTVL.

V gene TRBV12-3 or TRBV12-4 combines with J gene TRBJ2-3; D unclear. The CDR3 runs 13 residues. Trimming stripped 2 bases from V and 1 base from J, with 4 bases between. CDR3 nucleotides: TGTGCCAGCAGTTTATATCGCACAGATACGCAGTATTTT. Translation: CASSLYRTDTQYF.

In this sample, this clonotype turned up a few times. In DNA form, the CDR3 reads TGTGCCATCAGTGAGTCGGGACAGCCGGCCGGGGAGCTGTTTTTT. Translation: CAISESGQPAGELFF. This chain uses TRBV10-3 with TRBJ2-2; 7 bases line up with TRBD1. Germline V gene data show CDR1 as ENHRY and CDR2 as SYGVKD. After removal of 0 bases from V and 6 bases from J, the junction contained 4 bases not matched to a gene. The CDR3 is 15 residues long.

This clonotype has just a few counts. J is TRBJ1-1 and V is TRBV7-9, with unresolved D. CDR1 SEHNR and CDR2 FQNEAQ come from the germline V gene (reference sequence). The V and J ends lost 4 bases and 6 bases respectively, with 18 bases between them. The length of the CDR3 is 15 residues. CDR3: CASSSRGVLRPEAFF. CDR3 in DNA: TGTGCCAGCAGCTCGCGCGGGGTCCTACGGCCTGAAGCTTTCTTT. The entire variable domain, with the rest obtained from reference TRBV7-9 and TRBJ1-1, is as follows: DTGVSQNPRHKITKRGQNVTFRCDPISEHNRLYWYRQTLGQGPEFLTYFQNEAQLEKSRLLSDRFSAERPKGSFSTLEIQRTEQGDSAMYLCASSSRGVLRPEAFFGQGTRLTVV.

The V and J genes are TRBV7-9 and TRBJ2-3; D is possibly TRBD1 or TRBD2 (5 bases each). The V end was cut by 5 bases, the J end by 6 bases, with 18 bases between. Germline lookup yields CDR1 SEHNR and CDR2 FQNEAQ (reference sequence). This CDR3 spans 15 amino acids. The CDR3 DNA is TGTGCCAGCAGCCCGCAATACCAGGGACGGGATACGCAGTATTTT. Translated: CASSPQYQGRDTQYF.

V gene TRBV7-2 combines with J gene TRBJ2-3, with 10 bases aligning to TRBD2. Germline V CDR1 and CDR2: SGHTA, FQGNSA. There are 16 residues in the CDR3. Germline trimming cut 1 base from V and 4 bases from J; bases unmatched to any gene: 5. DNA for the CDR3: TGTGCCAGCAGCTTAGTTCGAGCGGGAGGGGCAGATACGCAGTATTTT. As protein: CASSLVRAGGADTQYF.

The chain links TRBV4-1 to TRBJ2-1; perhaps TRBD2 as D (5 bases). Germline CDR1 MGHRA, CDR2 YSYEKL. Trimming removed 1 base from V and 9 bases from J, with 13 bases in between. The CDR3 covers 14 residues. The CDR3 sequence is CASSQVPREGEQFF. The CDR3 nucleotides read TGCGCCAGCAGCCAAGTGCCTCGGGAAGGTGAGCAGTTCTTC.

In the case of this clonotype: A junction end diverges from the germline sequence, so it may reflect a read error. This sequence joins TRBV7-9 and TRBJ2-1, with 9 nucleotides matching TRBD2. Germline V gene sequence: CDR1 SEHNR, CDR2 FQNEAQ (reference sequence). The CDR3 contains 16 residues. CDR3 bases: TGTGCCAGCAGCTCGAGACTAGCGGCACCATACAATGAGCAGTTTTTC. This sequence encodes CASSSRLAAPYNEQFF.

The rearrangement links TRBV6-5 to TRBJ1-2; D not certain. This CDR3 contains 15 residues. The germline V and J ends were trimmed by 2 bases and 4 bases, with 14 bases remaining between them. CDR1 and CDR2 from the germline V gene are MNHEY and SVGAGI. CDR3 sequence (DNA): TGTGCCAGCAGTTACGGGCCCCTATCACTCTATGGCTACACCTTC. Its protein is CASSYGPLSLYGYTF.

This clonotype has a handful of counts. The rearrangement links TRBV20-1 to TRBJ2-2; maybe TRBD2 (6 bases). The ends were cut back, 5 bases at V and 8 bases at J, with 18 bases in the middle. The germline gives CDR1 DFQATT, CDR2 SNEGSKA (reference sequence). This CDR3 contains 14 residues. The CDR3, as DNA: TGCAGTGCTTCTCGCCGCGGGGCCGAAGGGGAGCTGTTTTTT. It codes for CSASRRGAEGELFF.

The table lists this clonotype with a few counts. The rearrangement links TRBV12-3 or TRBV12-4 to TRBJ2-2; 7 bases line up with TRBD1. There are 15 residues in the CDR3. The trim removed 4 bases at V and 6 bases at J, leaving 8 bases unmatched. The CDR3 coding sequence is TGTGCCAGCAGTTCAAATACAGGGGTCCCCGGGGAGCTGTTTTTT. It codes for CASSSNTGVPGELFF.

The CDR3 DNA follows: TGCGCCAGCAGCGGTTCTAGCGGGAACACCGGGGAGCTGTTTTTT. This translates into CASSGSSGNTGELFF. This chain connects TRBV5-1 to TRBJ2-2; 7 bases fit TRBD2. The CDR3 loop spans 15 amino acids. Germline V gene lookup returns CDR1 SGHRS and CDR2 YFSETQ. V lost 4 bases, J lost 1 base, and 4 bases stayed unmatched.

This clonotype showed up many times. The chain uses TRBV6-2 or TRBV6-3 and TRBJ2-7, with 7 positions matching TRBD1. The CDR3 spans 17 residues. CDR1 and CDR2 (germline): MNHEY, SVGEGT. J was trimmed by 5 bases and V by 6 bases; bases with no gene match: 19. As DNA, the CDR3 is TGTGCCAGCAGCCCTATTGGGGCGACAGGGAGCGGCCACGAGCAGTACTTC. This translates into CASSPIGATGSGHEQYF.

This clonotype was picked up a small number of times. The V call is TRBV7-3, the J call TRBJ2-1, with D possibly being TRBD1 (6 bases). This CDR3 has 13 residues. Germline CDR1 is SGHTA and CDR2 is FQGTGA. The ends were cut back, 5 bases at V and 12 bases at J, with 17 bases in the middle. CDR3 residues: CASSPPGTSLQFF. Written as DNA, the CDR3 is TGTGCCAGCAGCCCTCCCGGGACAAGTCTGCAGTTCTTC. Full variable domain (remainder filled in from reference TRBV7-3 and TRBJ2-1): GAGVSQTPSNKVTEKGKYVELRCDPISGHTALYWYRQSLGQGPEFLIYFQGTGAADDSGLPNDRFFAVRPEGSVSTLKIQRTERGDSAVYLCASSPPGTSLQFFGPGTRLTVL.

This clonotype was seen many times. The chain employs TRBV5-1 and TRBJ1-2, with D perhaps TRBD1 (5 bases). Germline V gene data show CDR1 as SGHRS and CDR2 as YFSETQ. The CDR3 has 15 amino acids. V was trimmed by 4 bases and J by 6 bases, leaving 19 bases between them. In DNA, the CDR3 is TGCGCCAGCAGCCAGTCCGGGACGGTCGGCGATGGCTACACCTTC. This encodes CASSQSGTVGDGYTF.

This clonotype was picked up many times. The genes are TRBV18 and TRBJ2-7, with TRBD1 matching over 11 bases. The CDR3 is 15 residues long. The V gene end was trimmed by 4 bases and the J gene end by 7 bases; junction bases not matched to a gene: 9. Germline CDR1 is KGHSH and CDR2 is LQKENI. The CDR3 reads CASSRTGTGGYEQYF. DNA of the CDR3: TGTGCCAGCTCACGGACCGGGACAGGGGGTTATGAGCAGTACTTC.

In this sample, this clonotype turned up a few times. The rearrangement joins TRBV6-1 to TRBJ2-5; TRBD1 matches 9 bases. CDR3 size: 15 residues. Trimming at V came to 4 bases and at J to 5 bases, leaving 8 bases not matched to a gene. Germline V lookup: CDR1 MNHNS, CDR2 SASEGT. CDR3 in amino acids: CASSAAGTGSETQYF. CDR3 coding DNA: TGTGCCAGCAGTGCCGCCGGGACAGGGTCGGAGACCCAGTACTTC.

This clonotype showed up many times. The chain uses TRBV5-1 and TRBJ2-2; no definite D call. The CDR3 consists of 12 residues. CDR1 and CDR2 (germline): SGHRS, YFSETQ. Between the trimmed V and J ends, which lost 4 bases and 3 bases, there was a span of 4 bases. CDR3 nucleotides: TGCGCCAGCAGCACGGACACCGGGGAGCTGTTTTTT. Protein: CASSTDTGELFF.

There are many counts of this clonotype. The chain recombines TRBV21-1 with TRBJ2-2; TRBD1, the table's D call, lacks a check against the DNA. TRBV21-1 is described as a pseudogene. The CDR3 extends over 16 amino acids. This CDR3 reads CASSMGQGRNTGELFF. The CDR3 DNA is TGTGCCAGCAGCATGGGACAGGGTCGAAACACCGGGGAGCTGTTTTTT.

The rearrangement uses TRBV29-1 and TRBJ2-3; 7 nucleotides match TRBD1. The CDR3 contains 16 residues. Germline CDR1 and CDR2: SQVTM and ANQGSEA. The V and J ends lost 0 bases and 0 bases, in that order; junction bases with no gene match: 6. The CDR3 region has the DNA TGCAGCGTTGAAGATCTTTCAGGGGGAAGCACAGATACGCAGTATTTT. It specifies CSVEDLSGGSTDTQYF.

Many counts were recorded for this clonotype. The V call is TRBV20-1, the J call TRBJ1-3, with D perhaps TRBD1 (5 bases). Trimming removed 6 bases at V and 2 bases at J, with 14 bases between. CDR1 and CDR2 from the germline V gene are DFQATT and SNEGSKA (reference sequence). The length of the CDR3 is 14 residues. CDR3 DNA sequence: TGCAGTGCGCCGGGACGGGGGGCTGGAAACACCATATATTTT. It yields the protein CSAPGRGAGNTIYF.